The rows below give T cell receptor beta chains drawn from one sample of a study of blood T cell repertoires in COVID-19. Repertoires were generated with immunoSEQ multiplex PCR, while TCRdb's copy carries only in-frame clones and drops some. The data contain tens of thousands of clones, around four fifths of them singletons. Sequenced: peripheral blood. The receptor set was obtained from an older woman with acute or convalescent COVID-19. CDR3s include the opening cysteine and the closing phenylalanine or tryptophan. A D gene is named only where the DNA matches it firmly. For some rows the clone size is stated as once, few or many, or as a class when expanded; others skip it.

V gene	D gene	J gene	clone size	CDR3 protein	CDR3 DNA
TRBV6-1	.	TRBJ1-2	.	CASSERSGQTYNYGYTF	TGTGCCAGCAGTGAAAGAAGTGGACAGACGTATAACTATGGCTACACCTTC
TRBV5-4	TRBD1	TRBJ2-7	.	CASSVDRGSYEQYF	TGTGCCAGCAGCGTGGACAGGGGGAGCTACGAGCAGTACTTC
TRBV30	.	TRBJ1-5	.	CAWREQNSNQPQHF	TGTGCCTGGAGGGAACAGAATAGCAATCAGCCCCAGCATTTT
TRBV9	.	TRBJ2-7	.	CASSVESGYSYEQYF	TGTGCCAGCAGCGTAGAGAGCGGCTACTCCTACGAGCAGTACTTC
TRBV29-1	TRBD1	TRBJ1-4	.	CSAPSGTDNEKLFF	TGCAGCGCTCCTTCCGGGACAGATAATGAAAAACTGTTTTTT
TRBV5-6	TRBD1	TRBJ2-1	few	CASSAESGTVYNEQFF	TGTGCCAGCAGCGCGGAGTCCGGGACAGTCTACAATGAGCAGTTCTTC
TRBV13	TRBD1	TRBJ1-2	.	CASSLWRDRGYGYTF	TGTGCCAGCAGCTTATGGAGGGACAGGGGTTATGGCTACACCTTC
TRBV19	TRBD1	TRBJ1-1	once	CASSNRGTEAFF	TGTGCCAGTAGTAACAGGGGCACTGAAGCTTTCTTT
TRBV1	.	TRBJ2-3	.	CTSSQAAGEGTDTQYF	TGCACCAGCAGCCAAGCCGCGGGAGAGGGCACAGATACGCAGTATTTT
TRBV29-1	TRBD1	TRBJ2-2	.	CSGMGQENTGELFF	TGCAGCGGTATGGGACAGGAAAACACCGGGGAGCTGTTTTTT
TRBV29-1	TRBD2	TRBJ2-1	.	CSVATSGISNEQFF	TGCAGCGTGGCGACTAGCGGGATTTCAAATGAGCAGTTCTTC
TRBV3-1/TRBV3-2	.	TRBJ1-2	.	CASSFQGSGYTF	TGTGCCAGCAGCTTCCAGGGCAGTGGCTACACCTTC
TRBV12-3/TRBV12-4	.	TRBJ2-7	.	CASSLGGSYEQYF	TGTGCCAGCAGTTTGGGGGGATCCTACGAGCAGTACTTC